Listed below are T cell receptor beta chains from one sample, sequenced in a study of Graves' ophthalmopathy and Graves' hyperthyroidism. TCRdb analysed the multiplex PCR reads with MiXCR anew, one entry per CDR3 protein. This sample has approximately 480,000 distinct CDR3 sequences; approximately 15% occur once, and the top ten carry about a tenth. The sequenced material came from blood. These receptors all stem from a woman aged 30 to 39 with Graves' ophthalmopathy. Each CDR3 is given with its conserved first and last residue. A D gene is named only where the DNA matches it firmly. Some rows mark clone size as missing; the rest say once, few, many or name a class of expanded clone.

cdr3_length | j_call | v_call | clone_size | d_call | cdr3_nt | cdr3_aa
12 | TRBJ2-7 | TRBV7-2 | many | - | TGTGCCAGCAGCCAACAGGGCTACGAGCAGTACTTC | CASSQQGYEQYF
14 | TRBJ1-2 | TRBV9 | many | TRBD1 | TGTGCCAGCAGCGTACAGGGGGAAAGCTATGGCTACACCTTC | CASSVQGESYGYTF
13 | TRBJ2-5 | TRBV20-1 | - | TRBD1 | TGCAGTGCTGGGGACAGGGGTGACGAGACCCAGTACTTC | CSAGDRGDETQYF
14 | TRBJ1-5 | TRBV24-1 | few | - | TGTGCCACCAGTAGCGTTTATAGCAATCAGCCCCAGCATTTT | CATSSVYSNQPQHF
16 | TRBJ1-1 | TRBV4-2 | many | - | TGTGCCAGCAGCCAAGATGGTACAGCGGGGACCACTGAAGCTTTCTTT | CASSQDGTAGTTEAFF
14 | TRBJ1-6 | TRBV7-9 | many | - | TGTGCCAGCAGGACAGGCAGGGGAAATTCACCCCTCCACTTT | CASRTGRGNSPLHF
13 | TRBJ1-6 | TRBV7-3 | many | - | TGTGCCAGCAGCTTAGGAAATGATTCACCCCTCCACTTT | CASSLGNDSPLHF
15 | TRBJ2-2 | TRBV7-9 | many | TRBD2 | TGTGCCAGCAGCCTTCGGACTAGCGGGGCCGGGGAGCTGTTTTTT | CASSLRTSGAGELFF
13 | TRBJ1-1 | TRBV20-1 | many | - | TGCAGTGCTAGAGTGGCAGACAACACTGAAGCTTTCTTT | CSARVADNTEAFF
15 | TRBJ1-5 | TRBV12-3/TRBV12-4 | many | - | TGTGCCAGCAGTTTGGTGGGGGGCGCGGATCAGCCCCAGCATTTT | CASSLVGGADQPQHF
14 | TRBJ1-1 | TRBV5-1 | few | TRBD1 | TGCGCCAGCAGCTGGGGACAGGGGTTCACTGAAGCTTTCTTT | CASSWGQGFTEAFF
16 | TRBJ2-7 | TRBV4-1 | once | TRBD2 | TGCGCCAGCAGCCAAGAGCGGACTAGCGGGAGGTGCGAGCAGTACTTC | CASSQERTSGRCEQYF
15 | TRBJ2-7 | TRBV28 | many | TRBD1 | TGTGCCAGCAGTTCCCTCGGGACAGGCCACTACGAGCAGTACTTC | CASSSLGTGHYEQYF
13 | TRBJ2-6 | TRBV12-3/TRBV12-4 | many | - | TGTGCCAGCGAGGCATCTGGGGCCAACGTCCTGACTTTC | CASEASGANVLTF
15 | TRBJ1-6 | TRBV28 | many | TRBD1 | TGTGCCAGCAGTCAAGTTACAGGGGGCGATTCACCCCTCCACTTT | CASSQVTGGDSPLHF